This TCR beta chain was captured by sequencing in a study of neurological immune-mediated disorders. MiXCR, applied by TCRdb to the 5' RACE reads, yields one record per CDR3 protein. This sample has 25,000 to 35,000 distinct CDR3 sequences, with about 12% found just once. Trimming stripped 5 bases from V and 0 bases from J, with 11 bases between. CDR1 and CDR2 (germline): SEHNR, FQNEAQ (reference sequence). The CDR3 is made up of 15 amino acids. The V gene is TRBV7-9, the J gene TRBJ1-3, with TRBD1 as a possible D gene (6 bases). The sample comprised PBMCs. This TCR derives from a woman aged 55-75 years in good health. DNA of the CDR3: TGTGCCAGCAGCCCCAGGGGTATCTCTGGAAACACCATATATTTT. Its protein is CASSPRGISGNTIYF.